The 23 T cell receptor beta chains below were found in one sample sequenced in a study of technical replicates of blood from a few donors. Generated by immunoSEQ multiplex PCR, the TCRdb table keeps only in-frame clones and is missing some. The sample consists of just over 8,000 clones, almost 90% of them appearing once. Sequencing used PBMCs. All receptors derive from a human donor in good health.

The chain uses TRBV10-3 and TRBJ2-5; perhaps TRBD2 as D (5 bases). This CDR3 has 14 amino acids. From germline, CDR1 is ENHRY and CDR2 SYGVKD. The V end was cut by 6 bases, the J end by 1 base, with 12 bases between. The CDR3 DNA follows: TGTGCCATCAGCGTCCTAGGAGGCCAAGAGACCCAGTACTTC. This translates into CAISVLGGQETQYF.

The rearrangement uses TRBV6-4 and TRBJ2-1, with TRBD2 matching over 8 bases. V was pared by 2 bases and J by 6 bases, with 0 bases of the junction left unmatched. This CDR3 contains 13 residues. Looked up from germline, CDR1 is MRHNA and CDR2 is SNTAGT. CDR3 DNA: TGTGCCAGCAGTGACGGGACTAGCAATGAGCAGTTCTTC. This encodes CASSDGTSNEQFF.

CDR3 sequence reads: CASRDRGLAYNEQFF. CDR3 in DNA: TGTGCCAGCAGGGATAGAGGCCTTGCCTACAATGAGCAGTTCTTC. The V and J genes are TRBV2 and TRBJ2-1; D ambiguous. The germline gives CDR1 SNHLY, CDR2 FYNNEI. V lost 6 bases to trimming and J lost 2 bases, with 14 bases between them. CDR3 size: 15 residues.

This chain joins TRBV5-1 and TRBJ2-5; D perhaps matches TRBD2 (5 bases). The V gene's germline CDR1 is SGHRS and CDR2 YFSETQ. Trimming took off 4 bases at V and 4 bases at J, with 17 bases between the two ends. The CDR3 sequence is 15 residues long. The CDR3 region has the DNA TGCGCCAGCAGCGGGGTCGGGGAGTTAGGAGAGACCCAGTACTTC. Translation gives CASSGVGELGETQYF.

This chain joins TRBV27 and TRBJ1-4, with D possibly matching TRBD1 (6 bases). Germline CDR1 MNHEY, CDR2 SMNVEV (reference sequence). Trimming took 3 bases from V and 5 from J, leaving 10 bases between them. The CDR3 is 14 residues long. The DNA of the CDR3 is TGTGCCAGCAGTTTGGGGGCGCAGAATGAAAAACTGTTTTTT. This codes for CASSLGAQNEKLFF.

J is TRBJ2-7 and V is TRBV11-3; 7 nucleotides agree with TRBD2. Germline V CDR1 and CDR2: SGHNT, YENEEA. The J segment lost 6 bases and the V segment lost 5 bases, leaving 10 bases of the junction unmatched. This CDR3 has 14 amino acids. DNA for the CDR3: TGTGCCAGCAGCCGTCGGGCGGGAGCAGGCGAGCAGTACTTC. It yields the protein CASSRRAGAGEQYF. Combining the CDR3 with reference TRBV11-3 and TRBJ2-7 gives the whole variable domain EAGVVQSPRYKIIEKKQPVAFWCNPISGHNTLYWYLQNLGQGPELLIRYENEEAVDDSQLPKDRFSAERLKGVDSTLKIQPAELGDSAVYLCASSRRAGAGEQYFGPGTRLTVT.

V and J are TRBV5-1 and TRBJ1-1, with 8 nucleotides matching TRBD1. This CDR3 region has 17 residues. Trimming cost V 4 bases and J 0 bases; bases outside gene matches: 11. CDR1 and CDR2 (germline): SGHRS, YFSETQ. CDR3 DNA: TGCGCCAGCAGCCTCCCGAGACAGGGGACCTTGAACACTGAAGCTTTCTTT. It translates to CASSLPRQGTLNTEAFF.

J is TRBJ2-3 and V is TRBV5-6; D possibly corresponds to TRBD2 (7 bases). The CDR3 sequence is 13 residues long. V shed 3 bases and J shed 6 bases, with 11 bases lying between them. In germline, CDR1 is SGHDT, CDR2 YYEEEE. Written as DNA, the CDR3 is TGTGCCAGCAGCTGGGGGGGGCCGGATACGCAGTATTTT. Its translation: CASSWGGPDTQYF.

This chain uses TRBV6-1 with TRBJ1-2; 9 bases match TRBD1. Germline CDR1 reads MNHNS; CDR2 reads SASEGT. The CDR3 sequence is 17 residues long. V was pared by 0 bases and J by 8 bases, with 13 bases of the junction left unmatched. CDR3 bases: TGTGCCAGCAGTGAAGCGGAGGTGGGGACAGGGTTAAGGGGCTACACCTTC. Protein product: CASSEAEVGTGLRGYTF.

J is TRBJ1-3 and V is TRBV28; tentatively, D is TRBD1 (6 bases). Germline loops: CDR1 MDHEN, CDR2 SYDVKM. This CDR3 comprises 16 residues. V was cut by 5 bases and J by 1 base, with 15 bases left in between. The CDR3 is CASSSGWGRSGNTIYF. For the CDR3, the DNA is TGTGCCAGCAGTAGCGGATGGGGGCGTTCTGGAAACACCATATATTTT.

The chain links TRBV11-2 to TRBJ2-3; TRBD2 matches at 11 bases. There are 16 residues in the CDR3. CDR1 and CDR2 from the germline V gene are SGHAT and FQNNGV. The V segment lost 6 bases and the J segment 1 base; nucleotides outside the gene matches: 6. The CDR3 bases are TGTGCCAGCAGAGCTAGCGGGAGGAGTGGCACAGATACGCAGTATTTT. It is translated as CASRASGRSGTDTQYF.

The CDR3 coding sequence is TGTGCCTGGAGCAGAATTAGCAATCAGCCCCAGCATTTT. This sequence encodes CAWSRISNQPQHF. The rearrangement links TRBV30 to TRBJ1-5, with D unclear. CDR3 length: 13 residues. The V and J ends lost 3 bases and 0 bases respectively, with 6 bases between them. CDR1 GTSNPN and CDR2 SVGIG come from the germline V gene (reference sequence).

The V and J genes are TRBV19 and TRBJ2-7, with 11 bases aligning to TRBD2. The germline gives CDR1 LNHDA, CDR2 SQIVND (reference sequence). The CDR3 contains 15 residues. Unmatched junction bases numbered 6, after V lost 6 bases and J lost 2 bases. CDR3 DNA: TGTGCCAGTAGATCACTAGCGGGAGTGACCTACGAGCAGTACTTC. Translation: CASRSLAGVTYEQYF.

The V gene is TRBV4-2, the J gene TRBJ2-3, with 14 bases fitting TRBD2. The CDR3 runs to 18 residues. CDR1 is LGHNA and CDR2 is YNFKEQ in the germline V gene. V lost 4 bases and J lost 4; bases outside the gene matches: 10. Here the CDR3 DNA reads TGTGCCAGCAGCCGAGGGGGACTAGCGGGAGAGCATTCAGATACGCAGTATTTT. This translates into CASSRGGLAGEHSDTQYF.

The V call is TRBV30, the J call TRBJ2-1, with D maybe TRBD2 (6 bases). Trimming cost V 4 bases and J 4 bases, with 11 bases left between them. The CDR3 totals 13 residues. CDR1 is GTSNPN and CDR2 is SVGIG in the germline V gene (reference sequence). The DNA for the CDR3 is TGTGCCTGGACCCCGGGAGCTTACAATGAGCAGTTCTTC. Translating it yields CAWTPGAYNEQFF.

The CDR3 DNA reads as TGCGCCAGCAGCTGGGAGCGGGACGGCGGGAGTCACGAGACCCAGTACTTC. Encoded protein: CASSWERDGGSHETQYF. V is TRBV5-1 and J is TRBJ2-5, with 7 positions matching TRBD2. V trimming: 3 bases; J trimming: 5 bases; junction bases outside the gene matches: 16. Germline lookup yields CDR1 SGHRS and CDR2 YFSETQ. This CDR3 has 17 residues.

The V call is TRBV5-1, the J call TRBJ2-2; 9 nucleotides agree with TRBD1. Looked up from germline, CDR1 is SGHRS and CDR2 is YFSETQ. The length of the CDR3 is 14 residues. V lost 8 bases, J lost 6 bases, and 8 bases stayed unmatched. CDR3 sequence (DNA): TGCGCCAGTGCTGATGGGACAGGGCCCGGGGAGCTGTTTTTT. It translates to CASADGTGPGELFF.

The genes are TRBV6-1 and TRBJ2-7; 7 bases are shared with TRBD2. Losses at the gene ends were 7 bases for V and 3 bases for J; bases not matched to a gene: 9. Per germline, CDR1 MNHNS and CDR2 SASEGT. CDR3 length: 14 amino acids. This chain's CDR3 is CASTPGTTVYEQYF. CDR3 nucleotide sequence: TGTGCCAGCACCCCCGGGACTACAGTCTACGAGCAGTACTTC.

The chain is built from TRBV6-1 and TRBJ1-3, with 7 positions matching TRBD1. Germline loops: CDR1 MNHNS, CDR2 SASEGT. There are 12 residues in the CDR3. The ends lost 5 bases at V and 7 bases at J; junction bases unmatched: 2. The DNA of the CDR3 is TGTGCCAGCAGTCTACAGGGGAACACCATATATTTT. Residues: CASSLQGNTIYF.

The V gene is TRBV5-1, the J gene TRBJ2-2, with D possibly being TRBD2 (6 bases). The V end lost 2 bases, the J end lost 3 bases, and 11 bases lay between the germline ends. From germline, CDR1 is SGHRS and CDR2 YFSETQ. The CDR3 has 15 amino acids. The CDR3 DNA is TGCGCCAGCAGCTTAGGCGGGACTGACACCGGGGAGCTGTTTTTT. Its translation: CASSLGGTDTGELFF.

This sequence joins TRBV29-1 and TRBJ2-7; tentative D call: TRBD1 (7 bases). The length of the CDR3 is 13 residues. V was trimmed by 3 bases and J by 5 bases, leaving 14 bases between them. Germline V gene data show CDR1 as SQVTM and CDR2 as ANQGSEA. CDR3: CSVDEQGGDEQYF. CDR3 nucleotides: TGCAGCGTTGACGAGCAGGGGGGCGACGAGCAGTACTTC.

The rearrangement joins TRBV11-2 to TRBJ2-2, with TRBD2 matching over 9 bases. Germline V lookup: CDR1 SGHAT, CDR2 FQNNGV. The CDR3 consists of 17 residues. The V and J ends lost 5 bases and 6 bases, in that order; junction bases with no gene match: 13. CDR3 loop: CASSHPRGSGSSGELFF. DNA for the CDR3: TGTGCCAGCAGCCACCCCCGAGGTAGCGGGAGTTCCGGGGAGCTGTTTTTT.

This clone was detected only a few times. The V gene is TRBV10-1, the J gene TRBJ1-1, with 7 bases lining up with TRBD1. The CDR3 runs 15 residues. Germline-derived CDR1 and CDR2 are WNHNN and SYGVQD (reference sequence). V lost 3 bases and J lost 1; bases outside the gene matches: 5. The CDR3 bases are TGCGCCAGCAGTGACCCCAGGACAGGGAACACTGAAGCTTTCTTT. It translates to CASSDPRTGNTEAFF.